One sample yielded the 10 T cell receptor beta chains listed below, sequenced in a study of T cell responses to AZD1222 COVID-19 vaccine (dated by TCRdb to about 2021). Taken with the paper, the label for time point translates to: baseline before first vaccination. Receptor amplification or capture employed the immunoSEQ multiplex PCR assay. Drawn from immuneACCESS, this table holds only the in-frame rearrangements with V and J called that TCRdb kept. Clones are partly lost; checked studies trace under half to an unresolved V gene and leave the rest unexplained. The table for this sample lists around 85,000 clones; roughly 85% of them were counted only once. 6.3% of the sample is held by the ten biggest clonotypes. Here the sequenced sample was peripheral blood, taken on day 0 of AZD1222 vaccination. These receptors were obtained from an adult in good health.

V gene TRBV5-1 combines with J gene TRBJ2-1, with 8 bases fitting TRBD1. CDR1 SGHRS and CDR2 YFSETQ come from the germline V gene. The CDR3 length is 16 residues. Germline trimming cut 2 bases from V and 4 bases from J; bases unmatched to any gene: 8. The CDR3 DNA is TGCGCCAGCAGCTTCCGAGGACAGGGCAGGTACAATGAGCAGTTCTTC. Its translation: CASSFRGQGRYNEQFF.

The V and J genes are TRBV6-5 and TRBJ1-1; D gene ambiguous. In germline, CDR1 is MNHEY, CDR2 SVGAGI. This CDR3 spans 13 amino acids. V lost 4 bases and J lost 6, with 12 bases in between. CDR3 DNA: TGTGCCAGCAGTTCATCAGTTTCCCCTGAAGCTTTCTTT. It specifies CASSSSVSPEAFF.

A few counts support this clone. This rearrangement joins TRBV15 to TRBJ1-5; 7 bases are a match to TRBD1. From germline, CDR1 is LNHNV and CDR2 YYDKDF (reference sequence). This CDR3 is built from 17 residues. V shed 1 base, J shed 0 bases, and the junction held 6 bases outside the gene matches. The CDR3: CATSRARTGNSNQPQHF. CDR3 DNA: TGTGCCACCAGCAGAGCTCGGACAGGAAATAGCAATCAGCCCCAGCATTTT. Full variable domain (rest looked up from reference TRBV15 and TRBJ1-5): DAMVIQNPRYQVTQFGKPVTLSCSQTLNHNVMYWYQQKSSQAPKLLFHYYDKDFNNEADTPDNFQSRRPNTSFCFLDIRSPGLGDTAMYLCATSRARTGNSNQPQHFGDGTRLSIL.

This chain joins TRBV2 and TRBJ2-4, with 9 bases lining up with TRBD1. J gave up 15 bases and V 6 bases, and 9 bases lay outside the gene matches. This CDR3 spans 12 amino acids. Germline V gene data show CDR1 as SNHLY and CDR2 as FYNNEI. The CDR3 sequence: CASRVQGAWLYF. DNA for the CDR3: TGTGCCAGCAGGGTACAGGGGGCATGGTTGTACTTC.

The CDR3, as DNA: TGTGCCAGCAGCTTAGACCCGGGCGAGCAGTACTTC. This encodes CASSLDPGEQYF. V usage is TRBV7-9 and J usage is TRBJ2-7; D is uncertain. This CDR3 is 12 amino acids long. Germline V gives CDR1 SEHNR, CDR2 FQNEAQ (reference sequence). The V end was cut by 1 base, the J end by 6 bases, with 7 bases between.

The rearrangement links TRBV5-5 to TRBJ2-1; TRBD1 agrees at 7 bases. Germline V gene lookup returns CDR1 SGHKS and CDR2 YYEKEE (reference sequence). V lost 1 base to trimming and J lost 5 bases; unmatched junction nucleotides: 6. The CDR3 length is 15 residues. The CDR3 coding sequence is TGTGCCAGCAGCTTGATTCCGGGACAGAACAATGAGCAGTTCTTC. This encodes CASSLIPGQNNEQFF.

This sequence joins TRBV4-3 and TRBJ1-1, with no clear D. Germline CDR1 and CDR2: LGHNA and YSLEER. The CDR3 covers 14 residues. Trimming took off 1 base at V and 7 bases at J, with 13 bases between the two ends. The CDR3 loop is CASSQVPGRSEAFF. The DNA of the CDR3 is TGCGCCAGCAGCCAAGTTCCGGGGAGGAGTGAAGCTTTCTTT.

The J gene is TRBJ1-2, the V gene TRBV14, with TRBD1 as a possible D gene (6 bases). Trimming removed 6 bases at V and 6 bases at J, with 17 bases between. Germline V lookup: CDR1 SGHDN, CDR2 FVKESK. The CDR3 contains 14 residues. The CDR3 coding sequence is TGTGCCAGCAGTCCCATAACAGGGATTAATGGCTACACCTTC. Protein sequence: CASSPITGINGYTF.

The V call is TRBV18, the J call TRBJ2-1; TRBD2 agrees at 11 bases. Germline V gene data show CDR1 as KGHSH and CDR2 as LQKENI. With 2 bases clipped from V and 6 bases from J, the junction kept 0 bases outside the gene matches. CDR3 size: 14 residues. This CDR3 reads CASSPGLAGNEQFF. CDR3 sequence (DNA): TGTGCCAGCTCACCAGGACTAGCGGGCAATGAGCAGTTCTTC.

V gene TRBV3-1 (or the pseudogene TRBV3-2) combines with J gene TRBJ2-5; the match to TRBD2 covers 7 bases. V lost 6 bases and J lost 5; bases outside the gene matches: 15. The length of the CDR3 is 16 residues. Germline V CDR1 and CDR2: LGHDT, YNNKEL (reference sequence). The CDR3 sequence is CASSRIRAGVEETQYF. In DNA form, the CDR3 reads TGTGCCAGCAGTCGTATTCGGGCGGGAGTGGAGGAGACCCAGTACTTC.